The rows below give T cell receptor beta chains drawn from one sample of a study of shared clonotypes between healthy human individuals. TCRdb's table, derived via immunoSEQ multiplex PCR, lists solely in-frame clones and lacks some. Of 1.5 million to 2.5 million clones listed, around 96% are singletons. Sequencing was done on a sample of naive CD8+ T cells sorted from blood. These TCRs come from a man aged 18 to 35 in good health. Both conserved end residues are trimmed from each CDR3. The D gene is left open where the match is weak.

v_gene,d_gene,j_gene,CDR3aa
TRBV19,-,TRBJ1-2,ASSTGAFVGYT
TRBV7-2,-,TRBJ2-7,ASSSDLAYEQY
TRBV9,-,TRBJ2-7,ASSVNYGEQY
TRBV18,TRBD2,TRBJ2-3,ASSPSGSGGFTDTQY
TRBV4-1,-,TRBJ2-1,ASSQDSGGPHNEQF
TRBV29-1,-,TRBJ1-6,SVETWQDSPLH
TRBV7-8,TRBD2,TRBJ2-7,ASSLDGAGGEQY
TRBV2,-,TRBJ2-7,ASSESVAGTLSYEQY
TRBV27,TRBD2,TRBJ2-7,ASSLASSGGAFYEQY
TRBV7-2,-,TRBJ2-4,ASSSQNDIQY
TRBV4-1,-,TRBJ2-1,ASSQDLAWNEQF
TRBV7-6,TRBD2,TRBJ2-7,ASSQYGGSYEQY
TRBV11-2,TRBD1,TRBJ1-5,ASSFRGDSNQPQH
TRBV4-1,TRBD2,TRBJ2-2,ASSSGPSGSYTGELF
TRBV27,TRBD1,TRBJ2-5,ASSSWTGVETQY
TRBV29-1,-,TRBJ2-1,SVEGDSYNEQF
TRBV10-1,TRBD1,TRBJ2-2,ASSETGESGELF
TRBV13,TRBD1,TRBJ2-7,ASSLSGTGVYEQY
TRBV4-1,-,TRBJ1-3,ASSQDTGPSGNTIY
TRBV4-1,TRBD2,TRBJ2-4,ASSQESGGNLAKNIQY
TRBV6-1,-,TRBJ2-1,ASSGGDPGNEQF
TRBV9,TRBD2,TRBJ2-7,ASSVSAGDLLEQY
TRBV6-5,-,TRBJ2-2,ASSYFESTGELF
TRBV15,-,TRBJ2-3,ATSAGAGTDTQY
TRBV7-2,TRBD1,TRBJ2-1,ASSLLQGWGQDEQF
TRBV10-2,-,TRBJ1-4,ASSAQAQGSEKLF
TRBV5-4,-,TRBJ2-1,ASSLALEHNEQF
TRBV6-5,-,TRBJ2-7,ASSGDGSSYEQY
TRBV30,-,TRBJ1-6,AFAPVNNSPLH
TRBV29-1,-,TRBJ2-7,SAGGSDIEQY
TRBV29-1,TRBD2,TRBJ2-1,SVDGTSGNTYNEQF
TRBV9,TRBD2,TRBJ2-1,ASSASGRREYYNEQF
TRBV12-2,-,TRBJ2-5,ASRLELAVQETQY
TRBV7-9,TRBD1,TRBJ2-1,ASGGQGGVNEQF
TRBV19,-,TRBJ1-2,ASSIVGQSYGYT
TRBV13,-,TRBJ2-6,ASSLKGAGANVLT
TRBV20-1,-,TRBJ2-5,SAEPGTQY
TRBV6-6,-,TRBJ2-5,ASRWEVSQETQY
TRBV7-9,-,TRBJ1-2,ASSLSGGEINYGYT
TRBV6-6,-,TRBJ1-5,ASNQRGEGNQPQH
TRBV30,TRBD2,TRBJ2-1,AWAASGSSYNEQF
TRBV5-1,TRBD1,TRBJ2-7,ASSFRQGQYEQY
TRBV7-6,TRBD2,TRBJ2-1,ASSLAGTSVSNEQF
TRBV18,TRBD2,TRBJ2-1,ASSPGLAGASYNEQF
TRBV9,TRBD2,TRBJ2-7,ASSSGTSGRSSYEQY
TRBV11-2,-,TRBJ2-7,ASSLGRAAYEQY
TRBV9,TRBD1,TRBJ2-5,ASSTGTAEETQY
TRBV27,-,TRBJ2-3,ASSLLLAGDTQY
TRBV4-1,-,TRBJ2-5,ASSQDRRETQY
TRBV19,TRBD2,TRBJ2-1,ASSIERSGGDYNEQF